This T cell receptor beta chain was sequenced for a study of T cell responses to AZD1222 COVID-19 vaccine. Study-level background: Recipients boosted at about 4 weeks or about 12 weeks are pooled.

A remark on this clone: Antigen unknown.

The table came from immunoSEQ multiplex PCR; TCRdb's copy has only in-frame clones and leaves some out. The table shows roughly 140,000 clones, with roughly 94% occurring only once. Study results and caveats: Spike-specific TCR breadth and depth both grew after two AZD1222 doses. The repertoires were collected only after the peak T cell response. Unmutated variant regions are reportedly targeted by nearly half of spike-specific TCRs.

This TCR was recovered from an adult in good health. The starting material was peripheral blood, obtained on day 0 of AZD1222 vaccination.

The CDR3 sequence is CASSNGQGNTEAFF. The CDR3 DNA is TGTGCCAGTAGTAACGGGCAGGGGAATACTGAAGCTTTCTTT. The chain has TRBV19 and TRBJ1-1; weak D call: TRBD1 (6 bases). V was clipped by 4 bases and J by 5 bases, with 14 bases between them. This CDR3 is built from 14 residues. From germline, CDR1 is LNHDA and CDR2 SQIVND (reference sequence).